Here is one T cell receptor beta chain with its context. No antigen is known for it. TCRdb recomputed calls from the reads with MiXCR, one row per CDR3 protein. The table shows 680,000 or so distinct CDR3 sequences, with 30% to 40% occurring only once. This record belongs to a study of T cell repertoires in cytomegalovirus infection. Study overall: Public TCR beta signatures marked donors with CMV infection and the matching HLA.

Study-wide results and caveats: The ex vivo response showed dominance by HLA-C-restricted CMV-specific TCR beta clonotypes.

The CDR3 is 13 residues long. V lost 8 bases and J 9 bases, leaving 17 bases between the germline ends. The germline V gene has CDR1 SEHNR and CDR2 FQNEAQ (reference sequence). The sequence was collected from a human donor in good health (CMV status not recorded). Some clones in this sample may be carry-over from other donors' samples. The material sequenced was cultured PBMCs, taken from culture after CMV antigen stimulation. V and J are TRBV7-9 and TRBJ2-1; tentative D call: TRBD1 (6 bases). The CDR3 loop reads CASLWGLGSEQFF. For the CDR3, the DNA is TGTGCCAGCCTGTGGGGGCTGGGCAGTGAGCAGTTCTTC.